This T cell receptor (beta chain) was retrieved from a study of OX40 agonist ivuxolimab in advanced cancers. A note on the overall study: Ivuxolimab was an agonistic, fully human IgG2 monoclonal antibody directed against OX40 (CD134), a costimulatory receptor. The paper covers the monotherapy dose-escalation part of the phase I ivuxolimab trial, which included N of about 56 patients. The dose-escalation cohort was about 87% male with a mean age of about 58 years, ranging from roughly 20 to 80. Partial responses were achieved by three dose-escalation patients, of whom one had hepatocellular carcinoma and two had cutaneous melanoma. The purpose of peripheral TCRbeta sequencing was to test whether ivuxolimab changed TCR sequence diversity and led to clonal T-cell expansion. Intravenous ivuxolimab was administered to patients every 2 weeks at six dose levels: 0.01, 0.1, 0.3, 1.5, 3 and 10 mg/kg. Prior anti-PD-1, anti-PD-L1 or anti-CTLA-4 therapy was permitted, and checkpoint inhibitors had been received by roughly 40% of dose-escalation patients. Among the approximately 50 dose-escalation patients, about 20 had hepatocellular carcinoma, 15 melanoma, 9 renal cell carcinoma and 9 head and neck cancer.

Broad study findings and their caveats: Which antigens the clonally expanded peripheral T cells were specific for was not determined. Low levels of normalized T-cell clonal expansion were also seen in some patients who did not respond. After ivuxolimab, CD8+ T cells had more expanded clones than CD4+ T cells on average. At doses from 0.1 to 3.0 mg/kg, clonal expansion was seen in both CD4+ and CD8+ blood T cells between baseline and week 6. In the 0.1-3.0 mg/kg groups, partial responders had among the lowest normalized peripheral clonal expansion, particularly in CD8+ T cells.

Sequences SGDLS (CDR1) and YYNGEE (CDR2) are obtained from the germline V gene. V gives up 0 bases and J gives up 0 bases, and the segment between their germline ends measures 9 bases. There are 16 amino acids in the CDR3, from cysteine to phenylalanine inclusive. The kept DNA is CDR3 alone, 48 bases in frame from the first base. Concerning this clone: This receptor's antigen is unknown. Per-base quality was not reported, and no clone a single base away is much larger than it.

Genomic DNA was isolated from the sorted cells so that the TCRbeta CDR3 region could be sequenced. The immunoSEQ Assay was used to sequence the TCRbeta CDR3 regions. TCRdb mirrors the immuneACCESS table, restricted to in-frame sequences. Some clones are absent from its copies; in checked studies, under half trace to an unresolved V gene, and the reason for the others is unknown. The sample table shows about 27,000 clones, and approximately 78% are seen once. The ten top clones hold around a fifth of the sample. Patients with autoimmune disease history or receiving systemic immunosuppression were excluded from the trial. In every dose cohort, peripheral blood was drawn for TCR sequencing at baseline, cycle 4 day 1, and cycle 7 day 1. Samples came from an open-label, multicenter, first-in-human phase I dose-escalation trial of ivuxolimab. Adults with locally advanced or metastatic melanoma, renal cell, hepatocellular, or head and neck squamous cell carcinoma were enrolled in the trial. Before TCR sequencing, CD4+ and CD8+ T cells were separately sorted from peripheral blood.

The sequences come from CD4+ or CD8+ T cells sorted from blood, collected in a trial of the OX40 agonist ivuxolimab. The rearranged chain carries TRBV9 and TRBJ2-2, and TRBD1 may be the D gene, going by 6 matching bases. The sequence derives from an adult with an advanced solid tumor such as melanoma, head and neck, liver or kidney cancer. The CDR3 protein sequence reads: CASSVAYRANTGELFF. The sequence in DNA is TGTGCCAGCAGCGTAGCTTACAGGGCGAACACCGGGGAGCTGTTTTTT.